A single sample gave rise to the 11 T cell receptor beta chains below, sequenced in a study of blood T cells in healthy people across ages. Primers used in a second PCR of about 7 to 12 cycles were a sample-barcoded 5' primer and a J-beta primer mix. TCRdb re-derived calls from the 5' RACE reads in MiXCR, one entry per CDR3 protein. The data hold around 1.1 million distinct CDR3 sequences, with 30% to 40% observed a single time. Material for sequencing was blood. Every receptor here comes from a man aged 18 to 29 in good health.

The V and J genes are TRBV5-1 and TRBJ2-3, with TRBD1 as a possible D gene (6 bases). The CDR3 runs 16 residues. The germline V gene encodes CDR1 SGHRS and CDR2 YFSETQ. Trimming removed 4 bases at V and 0 bases at J, with 15 bases between. CDR3 region: CASSPGQMTSTDTQYF. CDR3 nucleotide sequence: TGCGCCAGCAGCCCCGGACAGATGACTAGCACAGATACGCAGTATTTT.

This clonotype was recorded a few times. The chain combines TRBV18 with TRBJ2-7; D is ambiguous. Trimming shortened V by 0 bases and J by 0 bases, and 9 bases separated the two germline ends. CDR3 length equals 15 residues. Germline V gives CDR1 KGHSH, CDR2 LQKENI. The CDR3 protein is CASSPPTASSYEQYF. CDR3 bases: TGTGCCAGCTCACCACCGACCGCTAGCTCCTACGAGCAGTACTTC. The full variable domain, with the rest looked up from reference TRBV18 and TRBJ2-7, is NAGVMQNPRHLVRRRGQEARLRCSPMKGHSHVYWYRQLPEEGLKFMVYLQKENIIDESGMPKERFSAEFPKEGPSILRIQQVVRGDSAAYFCASSPPTASSYEQYFGPGTRLTVT.

The chain has TRBV20-1 and TRBJ1-6; D not resolved. The CDR3 is 13 residues long. Germline CDR1 is DFQATT and CDR2 is SNEGSKA (reference sequence). With 3 bases removed from V and 5 bases from J, the gap between germline ends came to 8 bases. CDR3 nucleotides: TGCAGTGCTAGCTGGATCCATAATTCACCCCTCCACTTT. Residues: CSASWIHNSPLHF.

This clonotype was seen once. This chain links TRBV4-3 with TRBJ2-4, with D perhaps TRBD2 (5 bases). The CDR3 extends over 15 amino acids. Trimming took 1 base from V and 9 from J, leaving 16 bases between them. CDR1 LGHNA and CDR2 YSLEER come from the germline V gene. The DNA for the CDR3 is TGCGCCAGCAGCCAAGCTGGACTTGAGGGAAGCATTCAGTACTTC. It translates to CASSQAGLEGSIQYF.

This clonotype was seen just once. V is TRBV10-3 and J is TRBJ2-7; D may be TRBD2 (5 bases). There are 15 residues in the CDR3. Germline CDR1 ENHRY, CDR2 SYGVKD. V lost 0 bases, J lost 7 bases, and 16 bases lay in between. CDR3 region: CAISESRRSGDEQYF. For the CDR3, the DNA is TGTGCCATCAGTGAGTCGCGCAGGTCCGGGGATGAGCAGTACTTC.

The sample holds one count of this clonotype. The chain couples TRBV2 to TRBJ2-5, with D uncertain. The DNA end is more similar to TRBJ2-1, so the J call may be wrong. There are 14 residues in the CDR3. From germline, CDR1 is SNHLY and CDR2 FYNNEI. CDR3 sequence: CASSESPDQETQFF. The CDR3 DNA sequence: TGTGCCAGCAGTGAATCCCCGGACCAAGAGACCCAGTTCTTC.

This clonotype has a handful of counts. This sequence joins TRBV11-3 and TRBJ1-1; D remains ambiguous. This CDR3 has 10 amino acids. CDR1 and CDR2 (germline): SGHNT, YENEEA. V lost 6 bases and J lost 7, with 6 bases in between. CDR3 region: CASREDEAFF. Written as DNA, the CDR3 is TGTGCCAGCAGGGAGGATGAAGCTTTCTTT.

The chain couples TRBV2 to TRBJ1-2; no clear D gene. V lost 6 bases and J 0 bases, leaving 8 bases between the germline ends. CDR1 is SNHLY, CDR2 FYNNEI, per germline. The CDR3 totals 13 residues. The CDR3 DNA reads TGTGCCAGCAGAGGACGGCCTAACTATGGCTACACCTTC. Its translation is CASRGRPNYGYTF.

The V call is TRBV6-2 or TRBV6-3, the J call TRBJ2-2; 7 positions agree with TRBD1. CDR1 and CDR2 (germline): MNHEY, SVGEGT. This CDR3 region has 15 residues. Germline trimming cut 1 base from V and 5 bases from J; bases unmatched to any gene: 4. The CDR3 region has the DNA TGTGCCAGCAGTTACTTGGCAGGGGGAACCGGGGAGCTGTTTTTT. Translating it yields CASSYLAGGTGELFF.

This clonotype was counted between two and nine times. This sequence joins TRBV20-1 and TRBJ2-3; TRBD2 agrees at 8 bases. Germline V gene lookup returns CDR1 DFQATT and CDR2 SNEGSKA (reference sequence). Trimming at V came to 0 bases and at J to 5 bases, leaving 7 bases not matched to a gene. The CDR3 covers 15 residues. The CDR3, as DNA: TGCAGTGCTAGAGATGGGGTAGCGGGGAAAGATACGCAGTATTTT. This codes for CSARDGVAGKDTQYF.

The chain has TRBV20-1 and TRBJ1-2; possible D gene TRBD1, 5 bases. Germline V gene sequence: CDR1 DFQATT, CDR2 SNEGSKA (reference sequence). Trimming pared 0 bases from V and 4 bases from J, leaving 9 bases between. The CDR3 extends over 13 amino acids. CDR3 in amino acids: CSARENRSYGYTF. Here the CDR3 DNA reads TGCAGTGCTAGAGAAAACAGGAGCTATGGCTACACCTTC.